A single T cell receptor (beta chain) is shown here with its context. What antigen it recognizes has not been identified. No clone much larger than this one lies a single base away; base qualities are absent. Counted from cysteine to phenylalanine, this CDR3 has 20 amino acids. Of all the DNA, just the CDR3 is kept, 60 bases in frame from base 1. Germline trimming: 5 bases from V, 3 bases from J; junction bases outside gene matches: 23. The CDR1 and CDR2 encoded by the germline V gene are SNHLY and FYNNEI. Reading the label with the study, this specimen's time point is: cycle 1 day 1 (C1D1), immediately before nivolumab initiation. All trial patients had relapsed after autologous stem cell transplantation, with cohorts A, B and C differing in prior brentuximab vedotin exposure. The trial cohort included 45 to 65 patients with relapsed/refractory classical Hodgkin lymphoma, and each patient had a best overall response of complete response, partial response or progressive disease. Trial patients were treated with single-agent nivolumab in the multi-cohort phase II CheckMate 205 trial. An independent review committee assessed best overall response by applying the 2007 International Working Group response criteria. PBMCs from the trial were collected at three points: immediately before nivolumab initiation (C1D1), and during therapy at cycle 2 day 1 and cycle 4 day 1. Peripheral blood was collected in 8 mL Vacutainer Cell Preparation Tubes, from which PBMCs were isolated by centrifugation and then cryopreserved.

These data are taken from a study of PD-1 blockade in classical Hodgkin lymphoma (TCRdb year 2020). Study-wide context: Nivolumab dosing was 3 mg/kg intravenously every 2 weeks, continuing until either disease progression or unacceptable toxicity. The study used TCR beta sequencing and CyTOF to define a peripheral blood immune signature of response to PD-1 blockade in classical Hodgkin lymphoma.

The paper as a whole reports these results and caveats: Only a single clinical trial cohort was studied, and what caused the repertoire differences, possibly disease activity or prior therapy, remained undefined. Patients starting nivolumab less than 1 year after ASCT had lower diversity and were excluded from later analyses to avoid confounding by immune reconstitution. Baseline TCR diversity was reported to be lower in newly diagnosed patients than in healthy donors and to be lower still in relapsed/refractory patients. By C4D1, a significant rise was seen in CD4+ TCR diversity but not in CD8+ TCR diversity (p=0.0027 vs p=0.16), and the rise was most apparent among complete responders (p=0.02). Trial patients achieving complete response had baseline diversity similar to newly diagnosed patients, whereas partial responders and progressors had significantly lower diversity.

The Qiagen DNeasy kit was used to extract genomic DNA from unsorted PBMCs and from the negatively selected CD4+ and CD8+ fractions. Using primers that anneal to V and J segments, immunoSEQ multiplex PCR amplified the TCR beta CDR3 regions. Amplification bias was minimized using a synthetic immune receptor repertoire, and residual bias was removed computationally after sequencing. As for the original processing: Repertoire diversity was quantified as the Shannon entropy index using custom Python scripts. Unsorted, CD4+ and CD8+ repertoires were analyzed separately, except in combined analyses where CD4+ and CD8+ sequences were merged in silico. A clone was considered expanded if an increase in frequency of at least 2-fold after treatment relative to C1D1 was found, and a pseudocount of 0.5 was applied to clones undetected at baseline. Clones with 0 or 1 copy at C1D1 were defined as singleton clones, while clones with 2 or more copies were defined as non-singleton clones. Clones expanded in unsorted samples were labelled as CD4+, CD8+ or unknown by matching protein sequences in sorted samples from the same patient. Wilcoxon tests on paired samples were used to test diversity changes from C1D1 to C4D1. TCRdb limited this immuneACCESS table to in-frame rearrangements with V and J called. A share of clones is missing; checked studies link under half to unresolved V genes, and the rest is unexplained. The D gene and trimming were derived from the DNA, and the V and J assignments and clone size from that table. The sample data list around 66,000 clones, and 85% to 90% of these were observed just once. Approximately 16% of the sample is taken by the ten largest.

This receptor was taken from a human donor with classical Hodgkin lymphoma. Rearrangement joined TRBV2 to TRBJ2-7; the junction holds 9 bases that match TRBD1. Sequencing was performed on peripheral blood mononuclear cells (PBMCs), taken at baseline. The DNA sequence reads TGTGCCAGCAGTTTAACCCCCCGGACAGGGGCTAATTCCTTGATCTACGAGCAGTACTTC. It is translated as CASSLTPRTGANSLIYEQYF.